A single sample gave rise to the 3 T cell receptor beta chains below, sequenced in a study of blood T cells in healthy people across ages. Primed by a sample-barcoded 5' primer and a J-beta primer mix, a second PCR proceeded for about 6 to 11 cycles. TCRdb reprocessed the 5' RACE reads via MiXCR and lists one record per CDR3 protein. The sample lists 1.5 million to 2 million distinct CDR3 sequences; 28% were seen once. Source material: blood. All receptors derive from a woman aged 30 to 39 in good health.

Only a few counts were recorded for this clonotype. The V and J genes are TRBV10-3 and TRBJ1-5, with D possibly TRBD1 on 5 matching bases. The CDR3 loop spans 13 amino acids. Looked up from germline, CDR1 is ENHRY and CDR2 is SYGVKD. V shed 6 bases and J shed 6 bases, with 12 bases lying between them. CDR3: CAIRGGVGQPQHF. The CDR3 bases are TGTGCCATCAGGGGAGGGGTCGGTCAGCCCCAGCATTTT.

This chain links TRBV29-1 with TRBJ1-6; perhaps TRBD1 as D (5 bases). Trimming took off 5 bases at V and 8 bases at J, with 16 bases between the two ends. Germline assignment: CDR1 SQVTM and CDR2 ANQGSEA. This CDR3 is 14 amino acids long. CDR3 in amino acids: CSVKGRMRDSPLHF. CDR3 nucleotide sequence: TGCAGCGTTAAGGGACGGATGAGGGATTCACCCCTCCACTTT.

Points on this clonotype: A read error is possible here, since a much larger clone lies one base away. The chain joins TRBV7-3 to TRBJ2-7, with D tentatively TRBD2 (5 bases). Trimming pared 0 bases from V and 7 bases from J, leaving 13 bases between. Germline CDR1 reads SGHTA; CDR2 reads FQGTGA. The CDR3 spans 14 residues. For the CDR3, the DNA is TGTGCCAGCAGCTTAACGGCGGGCGGCAATGAGCAGTACTTC. Translation: CASSLTAGGNEQYF.